This T cell receptor (beta chain) was retrieved from a study of blood T cell repertoires in COVID-19. Across the study: Sample material is recorded as cDNA or gDNA derived from T cells, B-cell-depleted T cells, or PBMCs.

Per germline, CDR1 MNHNS and CDR2 SASEGT. There are 16 residues in the CDR3. The junction had 6 bases not matched to a gene; V was cut back by 2 bases and J by 1 base. Original processing methods: Counts of nucleated cells, estimated from reference gene primer amplification, were obtained. Assay used: immunoSEQ multiplex PCR; TCRdb lists only in-frame clones, some missing. D and trimming come from the DNA, and the V and J calls and clone size come from that table. The repertoire holds 200,000 to 250,000 clones, approximately 80% seen once, with around 1.8% in the top ten. The sequencing input was peripheral blood. This chain links TRBV6-1 with TRBJ2-5, with TRBD2 identical over 8 bases. This receptor was identified in an elderly woman with acute or convalescent COVID-19. This chain's CDR3 is CASSESPSGGQETQYF. The CDR3 DNA sequence: TGTGCCAGCAGTGAAAGTCCCAGCGGGGGCCAAGAGACCCAGTACTTC.